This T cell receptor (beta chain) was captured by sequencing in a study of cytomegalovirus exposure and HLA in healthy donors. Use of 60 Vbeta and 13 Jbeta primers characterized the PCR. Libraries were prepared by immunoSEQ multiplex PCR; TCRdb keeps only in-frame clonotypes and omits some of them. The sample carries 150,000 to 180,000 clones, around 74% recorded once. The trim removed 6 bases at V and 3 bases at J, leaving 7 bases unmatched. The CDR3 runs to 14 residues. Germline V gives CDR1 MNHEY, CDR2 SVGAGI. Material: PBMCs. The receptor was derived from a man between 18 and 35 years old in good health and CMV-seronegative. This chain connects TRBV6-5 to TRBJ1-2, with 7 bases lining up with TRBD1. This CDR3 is CASRDRVADYGYTF. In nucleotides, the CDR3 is TGTGCCAGCAGAGACAGGGTGGCGGACTATGGCTACACCTTC.